The T cell receptor (beta chain) under discussion was sequenced for a study of spatial heterogeneity in lung cancer. The wider study: Alpha-chain sequences were consistently detected less often than beta-chain sequences. As counted in raw reads, each unique TCR and UMI combination appeared more than ten times on average.

The sample's time point: sample taken at primary tumor resection. 55 to 80 TRACERx patients with early, untreated non-small cell lung cancer donated samples. Tumor, nontumor lung or frozen PBMC supplied whole RNA, sequenced without sorting. This clonotype is medium-sized within its sample. Antigen specificity is unknown. Study conclusions and caveats: The number of expanded tumor alpha and beta chains correlated with mutation number.

TCRdb recomputed calls from the 5' RACE reads with MiXCR, one row per CDR3 protein. The sample yields over 15,000 distinct CDR3 sequences, approximately 6.5% seen once. V shed 4 bases and J 2 bases; nucleotides not matched to a gene: 6. Germline V gene lookup returns CDR1 SGDLS and CDR2 YYNGEE. The CDR3 totals 16 residues. The sequencing here drew on lung tumor tissue, taken at surgery. The chain couples TRBV9 to TRBJ1-4; 9 bases align to TRBD1. The receptor's source is a female donor with early-stage non-small cell lung cancer. The CDR3: CASSKQGATTNEKLFF. In DNA, the CDR3 is TGTGCCAGCAGCAAACAGGGGGCGACTACTAATGAAAAACTGTTTTTT.